The 22 T cell receptor beta chains below all came from one sample that was sequenced in a study of cytomegalovirus exposure and HLA in healthy donors. Researchers ran the PCR with 60 Vbeta and 13 Jbeta primers. Clones were read by immunoSEQ multiplex PCR, and TCRdb kept only the in-frame ones, dropping some. The sample holds 150,000 or so clones, 76% seen once. The specimen sequenced was PBMCs. These receptors were taken from a female donor in good health and CMV-seronegative.

The chain employs TRBV21-1 and TRBJ2-7; the listed D gene, TRBD1, was not tested against the DNA. TRBV21-1 is designated a pseudogene. The CDR3 has 15 amino acids. CDR3 residues: CASSKSPDSPREQYF. CDR3 coding DNA: TGTGCCAGCAGCAAAAGCCCGGACAGCCCTAGGGAGCAGTACTTC.

This chain connects TRBV18 to TRBJ1-2; D not resolved. The CDR3 spans 14 residues. Germline-derived CDR1 and CDR2 are KGHSH and LQKENI. V was clipped by 3 bases and J by 2 bases, with 10 bases between them. The CDR3 DNA follows: TGTGCCAGCTCACCGGACTGGGAAAACTATGGCTACACCTTC. Translated, it gives CASSPDWENYGYTF.

This chain uses TRBV7-2 with TRBJ2-5; 12 bases are a match to TRBD2. The CDR3 is 15 amino acids. Germline trimming cut 1 base from V and 7 bases from J; bases unmatched to any gene: 4. Germline CDR1 SGHTA, CDR2 FQGNSA. CDR3 nucleotide sequence: TGTGCCAGCAGCTTAGGACTAGCGGGGGTAGGGACCCAGTACTTC. Translation: CASSLGLAGVGTQYF.

The J gene is TRBJ1-2, the V gene TRBV30, with TRBD1 identical over 7 bases. The ends lost 2 bases at V and 2 bases at J; junction bases unmatched: 2. This CDR3 spans 13 amino acids. Germline CDR1 reads GTSNPN; CDR2 reads SVGIG (reference sequence). This chain's CDR3 is CAWSRTGNYGYTF. DNA of the CDR3: TGTGCCTGGAGTCGGACAGGAAACTATGGCTACACCTTC.

The V and J genes are TRBV5-4 and TRBJ2-2; TRBD1 matches 8 bases. The CDR3 runs 15 residues. V shed 3 bases, J shed 5 bases, and the junction held 6 bases outside the gene matches. CDR1 SGHNT and CDR2 YYREEE come from the germline V gene (reference sequence). CDR3 coding DNA: TGTGCCAGCAGCTCCAGGACAGGGAAAACCGGGGAGCTGTTTTTT. This encodes CASSSRTGKTGELFF.

The genes are TRBV7-2 and TRBJ2-7, with D perhaps TRBD2 (6 bases). The V end was cut by 5 bases, the J end by 2 bases, with 10 bases between. CDR3 length: 13 amino acids. Germline values: CDR1 SGHTA, CDR2 FQGNSA. This CDR3 reads CASSRGNAYEQYF. In nucleotides, the CDR3 is TGTGCCAGCAGCCGGGGGAACGCCTACGAGCAGTACTTC. Based on the CDR3 plus reference TRBV7-2 and TRBJ2-7, the full variable domain is GAGVSQSPSNKVTEKGKDVELRCDPISGHTALYWYRQSLGQGLEFLIYFQGNSAPDKSGLPSDRFSAERTGGSVSTLTIQRTQQEDSAVYLCASSRGNAYEQYFGPGTRLTVT.

V gene TRBV5-6 combines with J gene TRBJ2-7; D is unresolved. The CDR3 runs to 14 residues. The germline CDR1 and CDR2 sequences are SGHDT and YYEEEE. V lost 2 bases and J lost 1, with 10 bases in between. For the CDR3, the DNA is TGTGCCAGCAGCTTCCGCGGCCGTTCCTACGAGCAGTACTTC. This codes for CASSFRGRSYEQYF.

The rearrangement links TRBV7-3 to TRBJ1-1; 7 nucleotides match TRBD1. CDR1 is SGHTA and CDR2 is FQGTGA in the germline V gene. The CDR3 runs to 14 residues. Losses at the gene ends were 5 bases for V and 4 bases for J; bases not matched to a gene: 7. The CDR3 nucleotides read TGTGCCAGCAGCAAATACAGGGGTTCCACTGAAGCTTTCTTT. Translation: CASSKYRGSTEAFF. The full variable domain, in which reference TRBV7-3 and TRBJ1-1 provide the parts outside the CDR3, is GAGVSQTPSNKVTEKGKYVELRCDPISGHTALYWYRQSLGQGPEFLIYFQGTGAADDSGLPNDRFFAVRPEGSVSTLKIQRTERGDSAVYLCASSKYRGSTEAFFGQGTRLTVV.

The sample holds a few counts of this clone. The CDR3 loop is CASSRTLAPTDTQYF. DNA for the CDR3: TGCGCCAGCAGCCGAACACTAGCGCCCACAGATACGCAGTATTTT. This chain joins TRBV4-3 and TRBJ2-3, with 7 nucleotides matching TRBD2. The germline gives CDR1 LGHNA, CDR2 YSLEER. J gave up 2 bases and V 4 bases, and 6 bases lay outside the gene matches. The CDR3 runs 15 residues.

This clone was recorded only once. V is TRBV7-2 and J is TRBJ2-5, with 10 bases matching TRBD1. CDR3 length: 16 amino acids. The germline gives CDR1 SGHTA, CDR2 FQGNSA. The V gene end was trimmed by 4 bases and the J gene end by 5 bases; junction bases not matched to a gene: 10. CDR3 nucleotides: TGTGCCAGCAGCTCACCTTCCGGACAGGGGGGGGAGACCCAGTACTTC. Translating it yields CASSSPSGQGGETQYF. Filled out from reference TRBV7-2 and TRBJ2-5, the complete variable domain reads GAGVSQSPSNKVTEKGKDVELRCDPISGHTALYWYRQSLGQGLEFLIYFQGNSAPDKSGLPSDRFSAERTGGSVSTLTIQRTQQEDSAVYLCASSSPSGQGGETQYFGPGTRLLVL.

The genes are TRBV7-9 and TRBJ1-2; D remains ambiguous. V was clipped by 4 bases and J by 2 bases, with 11 bases between them. The germline CDR1 and CDR2 sequences are SEHNR and FQNEAQ (reference sequence). The CDR3 is made up of 14 amino acids. This CDR3 reads CASSSVTANYGYTF. The CDR3 nucleotides are TGTGCCAGCAGCTCCGTAACAGCAAACTATGGCTACACCTTC.

This clone was picked up one time. The chain has TRBV4-2 and TRBJ1-5, with D tentatively TRBD1 (5 bases). Per the germline V gene, CDR1 is LGHNA and CDR2 is YNFKEQ. The CDR3 has 16 amino acids. The V end was cut by 1 base, the J end by 7 bases, with 17 bases between. Here the CDR3 DNA reads TGTGCCAGCAGCCAAGGGGAGGGCAGGGTCCGGCAGCCCCAGCATTTT. Translating gives CASSQGEGRVRQPQHF.

This sequence joins TRBV19 and TRBJ2-7; TRBD1 matches 10 bases. The CDR3 is made up of 15 amino acids. Germline CDR1 reads LNHDA; CDR2 reads SQIVND (reference sequence). J was trimmed by 0 bases and V by 9 bases; bases with no gene match: 8. Written as DNA, the CDR3 is TGTGCCAGCCAACCCGGGACAGGGGCCTCCTACGAGCAGTACTTC. Translated: CASQPGTGASYEQYF. The whole variable domain, filled in from reference TRBV19 and TRBJ2-7, reads DGGITQSPKYLFRKEGQNVTLSCEQNLNHDAMYWYRQDPGQGLRLIYYSQIVNDFQKGDIAEGYSVSREKKESFPLTVTSAQKNPTAFYLCASQPGTGASYEQYFGPGTRLTVT.

In this sample, this clone turned up a few times. The V and J genes are TRBV29-1 and TRBJ1-1; unclear D gene. The CDR3 spans 14 residues. The germline V gene encodes CDR1 SQVTM and CDR2 ANQGSEA. V dropped 0 bases and J dropped 10 bases, with 18 bases sitting between them. CDR3 coding DNA: TGCAGCGTTGAAGATCCCGGGGTCCGGTTCCGAGCTTTCTTT. Translated: CSVEDPGVRFRAFF.

This clone was observed a few times. The rearrangement links TRBV6-6 to TRBJ1-1, with 7 bases aligning to TRBD1. The germline V gene encodes CDR1 MNHNY and CDR2 SVGAGI (reference sequence). Trimming cost V 0 bases and J 1 base; bases outside gene matches: 2. The CDR3 loop spans 15 amino acids. Here the CDR3 DNA reads TGTGCCAGCAGTTACTCTGGACAGGAGAACACTGAAGCTTTCTTT. It yields the protein CASSYSGQENTEAFF.

The V call is TRBV2, the J call TRBJ1-3; no reliable D call. Per germline, CDR1 SNHLY and CDR2 FYNNEI. The V end lost 0 bases, the J end lost 0 bases, and 6 bases lay between the germline ends. This CDR3 is 15 amino acids long. The CDR3 spells CASSEAANSGNTIYF. The CDR3 DNA is TGTGCCAGCAGTGAAGCAGCAAACTCTGGAAACACCATATATTTT.

This clone was seen more than once but under ten times. CDR3 nucleotide sequence: TGTGCCAGCAGTGTTCGGACAGGTTATGGCTACACCTTC. Translating it yields CASSVRTGYGYTF. V usage is TRBV25-1 and J usage is TRBJ1-2; 7 positions agree with TRBD1. The CDR3 is 13 residues long. Trimming cost V 4 bases and J 5 bases; bases outside gene matches: 4. Germline lookup yields CDR1 MGHDK and CDR2 SYGVNS.

The chain couples TRBV7-2 to TRBJ2-2; TRBD1 aligns across 8 bases. Losses at the gene ends were 5 bases for V and 5 bases for J; bases not matched to a gene: 7. Germline V gene sequence: CDR1 SGHTA, CDR2 FQGNSA. The CDR3 covers 15 residues. CDR3 protein: CASSIGQGGTGELFF. Written as DNA, the CDR3 is TGTGCCAGCAGCATAGGACAGGGCGGTACCGGGGAGCTGTTTTTT.

The chain uses TRBV18 and TRBJ2-7; 7 bases agree with TRBD1. The CDR3 is 16 residues long. From germline, CDR1 is KGHSH and CDR2 LQKENI. The V and J ends lost 4 bases and 3 bases, in that order; junction bases with no gene match: 12. Here the CDR3 DNA reads TGTGCCAGCTCACTCACTACCACGGGACAGATCTACGAGCAGTACTTC. Protein: CASSLTTTGQIYEQYF.

V usage is TRBV7-3 and J usage is TRBJ1-1; possibly TRBD1 for D (5 bases). Germline values: CDR1 SGHTA, CDR2 FQGTGA. The CDR3 is 14 amino acids. The V and J ends lost 2 bases and 11 bases respectively, with 18 bases between them. The CDR3 DNA is TGTGCCAGCAGCTTATTCGGGGGTGCAGAGGGGGCTTTCTTT. This translates into CASSLFGGAEGAFF. Full variable domain (missing parts from reference TRBV7-3 and TRBJ1-1): GAGVSQTPSNKVTEKGKYVELRCDPISGHTALYWYRQSLGQGPEFLIYFQGTGAADDSGLPNDRFFAVRPEGSVSTLKIQRTERGDSAVYLCASSLFGGAEGAFFGQGTRLTVV.

This chain uses TRBV9 with TRBJ2-6; D ambiguous. Germline V CDR1 and CDR2: SGDLS, YYNGEE. This CDR3 has 15 residues. With 5 bases removed from V and 2 bases from J, the gap between germline ends came to 11 bases. CDR3: CASRPGLAGANVLTF. The CDR3 DNA reads as TGTGCCAGCAGACCCGGGTTGGCTGGGGCCAACGTCCTGACTTTC.

Details on this clone: Additional DNA sequences in this sample encode the identical CDR3. CDR3 in DNA: TGTGCCAGCAGCCCTTACACCGATACGCAGTATTTT. Its protein is CASSPYTDTQYF. J is TRBJ2-3 and V is TRBV7-2; no clear D gene. V was clipped by 5 bases and J by 6 bases, with 9 bases between them. This CDR3 comprises 12 residues. Germline V CDR1 and CDR2: SGHTA, FQGNSA.